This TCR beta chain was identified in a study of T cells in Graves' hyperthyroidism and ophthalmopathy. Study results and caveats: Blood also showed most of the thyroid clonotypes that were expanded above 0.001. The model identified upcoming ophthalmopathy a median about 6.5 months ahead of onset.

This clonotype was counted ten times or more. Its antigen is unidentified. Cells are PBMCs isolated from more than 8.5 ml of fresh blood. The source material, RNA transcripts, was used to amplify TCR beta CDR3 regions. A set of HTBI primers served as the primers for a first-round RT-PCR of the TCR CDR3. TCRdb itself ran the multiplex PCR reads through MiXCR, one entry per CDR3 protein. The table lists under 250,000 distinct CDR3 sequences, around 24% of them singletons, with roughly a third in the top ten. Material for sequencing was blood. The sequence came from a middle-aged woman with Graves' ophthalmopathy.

The DNA of the CDR3 is TGTGCCAGCACCTTTCGACAGGGCGAAGAGACCCAGTACTTC. This codes for CASTFRQGEETQYF. The chain carries TRBV28 and TRBJ2-5; the match to TRBD1 covers 7 bases. Germline V gene data show CDR1 as MDHEN and CDR2 as SYDVKM. The CDR3 extends over 14 amino acids. The junction had 8 bases not matched to a gene; V was cut back by 7 bases and J by 3 bases.